This T cell receptor beta chain was found in a study of blood T cell repertoires in COVID-19. Study-wide context: Samples taken during acute and convalescent COVID-19 were collected in the United States, Italy and Spain. The analysed material was cDNA or gDNA that came from T cells, B-cell-depleted T cells, or PBMCs.

CDR1 and CDR2 from the germline V gene are LGHDT and YNNKEL (reference sequence). The CDR3 has 14 amino acids. V was trimmed by 2 bases and J by 4 bases, leaving 8 bases between them. Original analysis: Estimates of nucleated cell counts were drawn from the amplification of reference gene primers. Libraries were prepared by immunoSEQ multiplex PCR; TCRdb keeps only in-frame clonotypes and omits some of them. V and J calls and clone size follow that table, whereas D and trimming were derived from the DNA. The data hold approximately 30,000 clones, with around 92% observed a single time. The TCR comes from a human donor in a cohort sampled during active COVID-19. The source material was peripheral blood. The V call is TRBV3-1 (or the pseudogene TRBV3-2), the J call TRBJ2-2; TRBD1 might be the D (5 bases). The CDR3 sequence: CASSQLGRTGELFF. The CDR3 nucleotides read TGTGCCAGCAGCCAATTGGGGCGCACCGGGGAGCTGTTTTTT.